These 22 T cell receptor beta chains were sequenced from one sample in a study of blood T cell repertoires in COVID-19. The assay was immunoSEQ multiplex PCR, and TCRdb's table has in-frame clones only and misses some. The table records around 300,000 clones, roughly 90% of them present only once. Sequencing was performed on peripheral blood. These receptors all stem from a man aged 50 or older with acute or convalescent COVID-19.

J is TRBJ1-6 and V is TRBV2, with TRBD1 matching 7 bases. The CDR3 runs to 13 residues. Germline V gene data show CDR1 as SNHLY and CDR2 as FYNNEI. The V gene end was trimmed by 7 bases and the J gene end by 9 bases; junction bases not matched to a gene: 6. CDR3 DNA sequence: TGTGCCAGCAAACAGGGGCAAGTTTCACCCCTCCACTTT. Its translation is CASKQGQVSPLHF.

The rearrangement joins TRBV5-1 to TRBJ1-6, with 7 bases fitting TRBD1. Germline CDR1 is SGHRS and CDR2 is YFSETQ. CDR3 length equals 15 residues. V gave up 5 bases and J gave up 4 bases; unmatched junction bases: 6. The DNA of the CDR3 is TGCGCCAGCAGGGAGGGGGCAAGGTATAATTCACCCCTCCACTTT. This translates into CASREGARYNSPLHF.

The chain links TRBV25-1 to TRBJ1-1; TRBD1 aligns across 10 bases. CDR3 length: 17 amino acids. CDR1 is MGHDK and CDR2 is SYGVNS in the germline V gene. After removal of 3 bases from V and 0 bases from J, the junction contained 7 bases not matched to a gene. CDR3 sequence (DNA): TGTGCCAGCAGTGAGGGAGGGACAGGGGCCTTGAACACTGAAGCTTTCTTT. The encoded protein is CASSEGGTGALNTEAFF. Variable domain in full (rest from reference TRBV25-1 and TRBJ1-1): EADIYQTPRYLVIGTGKKITLECSQTMGHDKMYWYQQDPGMELHLIHYSYGVNSTEKGDLSSESTVSRIRTEHFPLTLESARPSHTSQYLCASSEGGTGALNTEAFFGQGTRLTVV.

This chain uses TRBV3-1 (or the pseudogene TRBV3-2) with TRBJ1-3; 8 positions agree with TRBD1. This CDR3 contains 16 residues. Germline V lookup: CDR1 LGHDT, CDR2 YNNKEL (reference sequence). With V trimmed by 2 bases and J by 3 bases, 6 bases remained unmatched. The CDR3: CASSQKGTGVGNTIYF. DNA for the CDR3: TGTGCCAGCAGCCAAAAAGGGACAGGAGTTGGAAACACCATATATTTT.

The V gene is TRBV5-1, the J gene TRBJ1-3, with D maybe TRBD1 (5 bases). V lost 2 bases, J lost 3 bases, and 15 bases lay in between. From germline, CDR1 is SGHRS and CDR2 YFSETQ. This CDR3 contains 16 residues. The DNA of the CDR3 is TGCGCCAGCAGCTTAACCGGGACTTATTATGGAAACACCATATATTTT. This sequence encodes CASSLTGTYYGNTIYF.

The genes are TRBV12-3 or TRBV12-4 and TRBJ2-1, with D uncertain. V shed 7 bases and J shed 4 bases, with 11 bases lying between them. This CDR3 is built from 13 residues. The CDR3 region is CASIRGIYNEQFF. The DNA of the CDR3 is TGTGCCAGCATCCGCGGAATTTACAATGAGCAGTTCTTC.

The V call is TRBV5-4, the J call TRBJ1-4; a weak D match, TRBD1 (6 bases). The length of the CDR3 is 16 residues. V lost 0 bases and J lost 8, with 17 bases in between. Germline V gene data show CDR1 as SGHNT and CDR2 as YYREEE (reference sequence). The CDR3 loop is CASSLARGRAEEKLFF. CDR3 bases: TGTGCCAGCAGCTTGGCCAGGGGCAGGGCGGAAGAAAAACTGTTTTTT. The full variable domain, its missing parts supplied by reference TRBV5-4 and TRBJ1-4, is ETGVTQSPTHLIKTRGQQVTLRCSSQSGHNTVSWYQQALGQGPQFIFQYYREEENGRGNFPPRFSGLQFPNYSSELNVNALELDDSALYLCASSLARGRAEEKLFFGSGTQLSVL.

The gene calls are TRBV6-5 and TRBJ2-2, with 9 bases that match TRBD1. This CDR3 is built from 14 residues. Germline assignment: CDR1 MNHEY and CDR2 SVGAGI. The V gene end was trimmed by 7 bases and the J gene end by 4 bases; junction bases not matched to a gene: 4. The CDR3 loop reads CASTGGQGTGELFF. The CDR3 DNA reads as TGTGCCAGCACGGGGGGACAGGGCACCGGGGAGCTGTTTTTT.

The J gene is TRBJ1-2, the V gene TRBV30, with a possible D match to TRBD1 (6 bases). CDR1 GTSNPN and CDR2 SVGIG come from the germline V gene (reference sequence). The V gene lost 4 bases and the J gene lost 7 bases, with 16 bases spanning the gap. This CDR3 is 13 amino acids long. The CDR3 bases are TGTGCCTGGAACCTAGGCGGGGGCATTGGCTACACCTTC. This encodes CAWNLGGGIGYTF.

This chain uses TRBV27 with TRBJ2-7; 9 nucleotides agree with TRBD1. This CDR3 spans 19 amino acids. Germline CDR1 and CDR2: MNHEY and SMNVEV (reference sequence). V gave up 5 bases and J gave up 5 bases; unmatched junction bases: 22. DNA for the CDR3: TGTGCCAGCAGTCCCACGAAGTTTCTTCTCAGGACAGGGGAAGACGAGCAGTACTTC. This encodes CASSPTKFLLRTGEDEQYF.

V gene TRBV9 combines with J gene TRBJ2-7; 7 bases are a match to TRBD2. CDR3 length: 16 residues. The germline CDR1 and CDR2 sequences are SGDLS and YYNGEE. V lost 0 bases, J lost 3 bases, and 9 bases stayed unmatched. CDR3 in DNA: TGTGCCAGCAGCGTAGCTGGGAGGGACGAGGGCTACGAGCAGTACTTC. The encoded protein is CASSVAGRDEGYEQYF.

V usage is TRBV18 and J usage is TRBJ2-2; TRBD2 matches at 7 bases. Germline trimming cut 5 bases from V and 4 bases from J; bases unmatched to any gene: 7. CDR1 is KGHSH and CDR2 is LQKENI in the germline V gene. The CDR3 length is 15 residues. CDR3 in amino acids: CASSARDYSTGELFF. CDR3 bases: TGTGCCAGCTCAGCACGGGACTACTCCACCGGGGAGCTGTTTTTT. The variable domain in full, completed from reference TRBV18 and TRBJ2-2, reads NAGVMQNPRHLVRRRGQEARLRCSPMKGHSHVYWYRQLPEEGLKFMVYLQKENIIDESGMPKERFSAEFPKEGPSILRIQQVVRGDSAAYFCASSARDYSTGELFFGEGSRLTVL.

This rearrangement joins TRBV3-1 (or the pseudogene TRBV3-2) to TRBJ1-6; D unclear. V was trimmed by 1 base and J by 6 bases, leaving 16 bases between them. CDR1 and CDR2 from the germline V gene are LGHDT and YNNKEL (reference sequence). This CDR3 is 17 amino acids long. Written as DNA, the CDR3 is TGTGCCAGCAGCCAAGGGTTTTGGACTTACTCTAATTCACCCCTCCACTTT. This gives the protein CASSQGFWTYSNSPLHF.

This rearrangement joins TRBV5-1 to TRBJ1-3, with D maybe TRBD1 (5 bases). CDR3 size: 17 residues. Trimming removed 0 bases at V and 0 bases at J, with 13 bases between. Germline V lookup: CDR1 SGHRS, CDR2 YFSETQ. CDR3 sequence: CASSLAGRASSGNTIYF. CDR3 coding DNA: TGCGCCAGCAGCTTGGCCGGCAGGGCAAGCTCTGGAAACACCATATATTTT. Combining the CDR3 with reference TRBV5-1 and TRBJ1-3 gives the whole variable domain KAGVTQTPRYLIKTRGQQVTLSCSPISGHRSVSWYQQTPGQGLQFLFEYFSETQRNKGNFPGRFSGRQFSNSRSEMNVSTLELGDSALYLCASSLAGRASSGNTIYFGEGSWLTVV.

The rearrangement uses TRBV4-2 and TRBJ1-6; 10 nucleotides agree with TRBD1. Germline-derived CDR1 and CDR2 are LGHNA and YNFKEQ. Trimming cost V 1 base and J 10 bases; bases outside gene matches: 7. CDR3 length equals 16 residues. Here the CDR3 DNA reads TGTGCCAGCAGCCAAGGACAGGGGGCGACGGGGTCACCCCTCCACTTT. Its protein product is CASSQGQGATGSPLHF.

This chain connects TRBV5-1 to TRBJ2-1; the D is unclear. With 2 bases removed from V and 5 bases from J, the gap between germline ends came to 8 bases. Germline CDR1 and CDR2: SGHRS and YFSETQ. The CDR3 has 13 amino acids. The CDR3 nucleotides are TGCGCCAGCAGCTTTAATACAGACAATGAGCAGTTCTTC. The encoded protein is CASSFNTDNEQFF.

This chain connects TRBV19 to TRBJ2-1; 12 bases agree with TRBD2. This CDR3 is built from 16 residues. Per the germline V gene, CDR1 is LNHDA and CDR2 is SQIVND (reference sequence). Trimming cost V 1 base and J 10 bases; bases outside gene matches: 8. CDR3 residues: CASSIGLAGGAREQFF. The CDR3 coding sequence is TGTGCCAGTAGTATAGGGCTAGCGGGGGGGGCGAGGGAGCAGTTCTTC.

This clone was detected only once. The chain is built from TRBV4-2 and TRBJ1-6; 7 nucleotides line up with TRBD1. Germline V lookup: CDR1 LGHNA, CDR2 YNFKEQ. V gave up 4 bases and J gave up 6 bases; unmatched junction bases: 6. The CDR3 extends over 15 amino acids. CDR3 in amino acids: CASSRETGFNSPLHF. The DNA of the CDR3 is TGTGCCAGCAGCCGGGAGACAGGGTTTAATTCACCCCTCCACTTT.

The chain is built from TRBV18 and TRBJ1-1; D uncertain. The germline gives CDR1 KGHSH, CDR2 LQKENI. CDR3 length equals 13 residues. The V gene lost 3 bases and the J gene lost 0 bases, with 5 bases spanning the gap. The CDR3, as DNA: TGTGCCAGCTCACCTTACATGAACACTGAAGCTTTCTTT. This gives the protein CASSPYMNTEAFF.

The chain combines TRBV9 with TRBJ1-2; weak D call: TRBD1 (5 bases). V was cut by 3 bases and J by 5 bases, with 11 bases left in between. The CDR3 covers 13 residues. Germline loops: CDR1 SGDLS, CDR2 YYNGEE. In DNA form, the CDR3 reads TGTGCCAGCAGCGCAGGGTTCGGGTATGGCTACACCTTC. Residues: CASSAGFGYGYTF.

This rearrangement joins TRBV27 to TRBJ2-7; TRBD1 agrees at 9 bases. Germline loops: CDR1 MNHEY, CDR2 SMNVEV (reference sequence). This CDR3 is 15 amino acids long. J gave up 4 bases and V 4 bases, and 8 bases lay outside the gene matches. CDR3 nucleotides: TGTGCCAGCAGTTCCACAGGGGGCTGGCGGTACGAGCAGTACTTC. Protein product: CASSSTGGWRYEQYF.

The chain combines TRBV4-1 with TRBJ1-1, with a weak D call TRBD1 (6 bases). The germline CDR1 and CDR2 sequences are MGHRA and YSYEKL. The V end lost 4 bases, the J end lost 0 bases, and 15 bases lay between the germline ends. The CDR3 totals 16 residues. Here the CDR3 reads CASSPLGGAVNTEAFF. The CDR3 coding sequence is TGCGCCAGCAGCCCCTTGGGGGGGGCAGTGAACACTGAAGCTTTCTTT.